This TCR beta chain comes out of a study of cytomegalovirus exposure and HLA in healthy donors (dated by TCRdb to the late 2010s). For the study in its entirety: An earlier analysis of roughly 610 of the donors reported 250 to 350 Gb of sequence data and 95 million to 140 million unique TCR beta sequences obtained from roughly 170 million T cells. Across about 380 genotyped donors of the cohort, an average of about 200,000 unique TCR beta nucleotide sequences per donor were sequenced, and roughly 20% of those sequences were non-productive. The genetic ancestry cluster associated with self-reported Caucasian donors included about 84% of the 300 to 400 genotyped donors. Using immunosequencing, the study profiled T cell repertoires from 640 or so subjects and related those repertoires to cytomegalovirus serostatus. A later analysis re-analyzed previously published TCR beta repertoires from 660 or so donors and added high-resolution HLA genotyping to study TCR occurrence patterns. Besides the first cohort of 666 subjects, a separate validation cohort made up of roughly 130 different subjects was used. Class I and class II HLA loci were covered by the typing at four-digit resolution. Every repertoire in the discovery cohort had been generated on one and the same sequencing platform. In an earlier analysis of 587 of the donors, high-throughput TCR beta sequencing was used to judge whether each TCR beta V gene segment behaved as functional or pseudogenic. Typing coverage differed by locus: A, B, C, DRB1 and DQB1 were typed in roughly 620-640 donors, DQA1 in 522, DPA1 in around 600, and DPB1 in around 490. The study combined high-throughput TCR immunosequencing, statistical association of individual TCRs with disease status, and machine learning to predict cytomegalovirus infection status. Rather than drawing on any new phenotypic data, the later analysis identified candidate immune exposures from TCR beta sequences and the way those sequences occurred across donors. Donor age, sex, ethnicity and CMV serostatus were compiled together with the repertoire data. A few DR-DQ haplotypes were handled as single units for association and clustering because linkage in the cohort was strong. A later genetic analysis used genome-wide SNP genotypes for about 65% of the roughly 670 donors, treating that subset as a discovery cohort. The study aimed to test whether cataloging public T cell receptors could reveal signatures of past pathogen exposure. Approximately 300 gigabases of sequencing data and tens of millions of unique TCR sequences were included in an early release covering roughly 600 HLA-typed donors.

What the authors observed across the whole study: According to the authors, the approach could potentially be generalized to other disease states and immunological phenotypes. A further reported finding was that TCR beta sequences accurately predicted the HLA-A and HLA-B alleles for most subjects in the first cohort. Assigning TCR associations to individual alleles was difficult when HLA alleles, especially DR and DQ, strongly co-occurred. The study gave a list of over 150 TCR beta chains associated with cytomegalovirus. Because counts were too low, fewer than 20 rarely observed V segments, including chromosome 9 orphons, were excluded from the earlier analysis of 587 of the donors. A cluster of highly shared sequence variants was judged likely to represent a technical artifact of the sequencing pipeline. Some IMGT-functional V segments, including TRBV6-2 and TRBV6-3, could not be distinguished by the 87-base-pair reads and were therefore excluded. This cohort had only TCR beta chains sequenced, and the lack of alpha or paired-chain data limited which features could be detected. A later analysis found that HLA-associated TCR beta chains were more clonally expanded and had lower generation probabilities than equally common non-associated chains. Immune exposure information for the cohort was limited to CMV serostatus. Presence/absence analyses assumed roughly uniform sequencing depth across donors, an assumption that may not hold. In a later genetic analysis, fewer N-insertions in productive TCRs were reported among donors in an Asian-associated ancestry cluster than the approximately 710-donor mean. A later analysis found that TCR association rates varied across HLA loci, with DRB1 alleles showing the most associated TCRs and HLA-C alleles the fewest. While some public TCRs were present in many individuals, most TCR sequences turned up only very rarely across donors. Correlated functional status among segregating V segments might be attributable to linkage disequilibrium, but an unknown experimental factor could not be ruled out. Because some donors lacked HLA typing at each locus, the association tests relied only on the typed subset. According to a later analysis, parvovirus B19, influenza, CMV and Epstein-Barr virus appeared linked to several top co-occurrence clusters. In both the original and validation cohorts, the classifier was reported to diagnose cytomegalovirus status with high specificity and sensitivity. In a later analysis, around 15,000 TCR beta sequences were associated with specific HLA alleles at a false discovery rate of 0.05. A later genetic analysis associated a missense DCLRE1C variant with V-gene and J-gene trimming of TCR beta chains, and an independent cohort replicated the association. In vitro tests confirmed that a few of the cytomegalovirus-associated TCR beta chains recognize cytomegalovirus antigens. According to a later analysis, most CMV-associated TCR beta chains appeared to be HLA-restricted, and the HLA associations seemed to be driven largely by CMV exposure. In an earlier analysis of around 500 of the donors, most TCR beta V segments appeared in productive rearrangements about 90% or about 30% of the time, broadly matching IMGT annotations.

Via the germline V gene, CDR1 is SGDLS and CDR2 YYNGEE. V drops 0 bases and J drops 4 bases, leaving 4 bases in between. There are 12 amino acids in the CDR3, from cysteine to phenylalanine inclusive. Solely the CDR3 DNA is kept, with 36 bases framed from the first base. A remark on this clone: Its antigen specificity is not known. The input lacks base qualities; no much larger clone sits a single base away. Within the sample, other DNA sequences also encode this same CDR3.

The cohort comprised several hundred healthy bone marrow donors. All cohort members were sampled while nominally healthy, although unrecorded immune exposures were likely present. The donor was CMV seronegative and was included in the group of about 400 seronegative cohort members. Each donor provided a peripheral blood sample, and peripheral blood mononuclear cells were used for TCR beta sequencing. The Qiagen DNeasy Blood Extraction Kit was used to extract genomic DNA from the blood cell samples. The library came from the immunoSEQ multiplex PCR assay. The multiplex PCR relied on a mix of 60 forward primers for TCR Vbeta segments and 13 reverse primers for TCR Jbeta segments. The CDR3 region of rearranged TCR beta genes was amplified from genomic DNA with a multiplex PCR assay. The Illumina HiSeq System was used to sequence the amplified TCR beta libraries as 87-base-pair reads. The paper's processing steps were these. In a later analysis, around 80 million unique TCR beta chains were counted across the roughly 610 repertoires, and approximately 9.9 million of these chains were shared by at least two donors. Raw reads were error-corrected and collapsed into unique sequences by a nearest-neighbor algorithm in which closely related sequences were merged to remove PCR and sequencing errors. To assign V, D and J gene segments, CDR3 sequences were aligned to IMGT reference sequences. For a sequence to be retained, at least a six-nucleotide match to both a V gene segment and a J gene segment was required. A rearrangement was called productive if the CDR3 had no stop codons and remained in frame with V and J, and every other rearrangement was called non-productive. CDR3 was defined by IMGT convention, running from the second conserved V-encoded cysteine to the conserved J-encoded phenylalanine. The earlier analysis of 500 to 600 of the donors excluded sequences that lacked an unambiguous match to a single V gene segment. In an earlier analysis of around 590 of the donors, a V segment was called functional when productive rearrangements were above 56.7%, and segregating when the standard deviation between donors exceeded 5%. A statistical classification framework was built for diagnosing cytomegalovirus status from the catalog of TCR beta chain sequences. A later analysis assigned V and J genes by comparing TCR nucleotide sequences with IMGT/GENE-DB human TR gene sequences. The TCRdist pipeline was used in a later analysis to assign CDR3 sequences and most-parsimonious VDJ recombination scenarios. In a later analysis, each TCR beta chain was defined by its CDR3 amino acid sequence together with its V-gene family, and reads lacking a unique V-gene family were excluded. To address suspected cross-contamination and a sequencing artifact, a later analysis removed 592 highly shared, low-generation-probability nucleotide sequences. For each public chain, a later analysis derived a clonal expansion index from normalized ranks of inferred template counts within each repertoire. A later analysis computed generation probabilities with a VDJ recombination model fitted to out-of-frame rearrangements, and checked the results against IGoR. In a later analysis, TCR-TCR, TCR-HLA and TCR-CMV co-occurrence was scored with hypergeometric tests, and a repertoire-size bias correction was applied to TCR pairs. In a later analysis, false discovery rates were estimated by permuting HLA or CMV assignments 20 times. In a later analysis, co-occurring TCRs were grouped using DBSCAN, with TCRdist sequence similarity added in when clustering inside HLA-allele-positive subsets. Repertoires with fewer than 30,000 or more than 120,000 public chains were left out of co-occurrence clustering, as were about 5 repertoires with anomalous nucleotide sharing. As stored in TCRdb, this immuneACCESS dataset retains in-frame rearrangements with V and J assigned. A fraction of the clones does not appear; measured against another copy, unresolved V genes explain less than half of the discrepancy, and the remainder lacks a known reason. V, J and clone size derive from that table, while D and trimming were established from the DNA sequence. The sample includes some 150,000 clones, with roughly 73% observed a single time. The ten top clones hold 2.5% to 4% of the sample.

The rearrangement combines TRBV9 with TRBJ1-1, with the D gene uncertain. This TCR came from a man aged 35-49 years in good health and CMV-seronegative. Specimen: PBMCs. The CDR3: CASSVAGTEAFF. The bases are TGTGCCAGCAGCGTAGCGGGCACTGAAGCTTTCTTT.